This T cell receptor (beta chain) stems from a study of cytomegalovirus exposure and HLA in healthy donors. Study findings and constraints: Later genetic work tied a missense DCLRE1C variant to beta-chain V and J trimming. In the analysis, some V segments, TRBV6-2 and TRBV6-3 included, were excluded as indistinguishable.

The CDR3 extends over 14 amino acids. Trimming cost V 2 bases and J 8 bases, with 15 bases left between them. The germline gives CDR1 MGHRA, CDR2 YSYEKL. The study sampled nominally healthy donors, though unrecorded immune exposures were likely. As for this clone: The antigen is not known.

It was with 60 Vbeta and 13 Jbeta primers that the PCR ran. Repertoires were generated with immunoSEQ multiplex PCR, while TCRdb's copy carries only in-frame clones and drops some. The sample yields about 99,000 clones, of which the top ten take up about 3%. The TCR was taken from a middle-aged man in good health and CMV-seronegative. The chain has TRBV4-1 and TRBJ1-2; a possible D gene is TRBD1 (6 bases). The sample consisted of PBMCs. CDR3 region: CASSQPRQAGGYTF. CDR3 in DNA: TGCGCCAGCAGCCAACCTCGACAGGCAGGGGGCTACACCTTC.